These 30 T cell receptor beta chains came from one sample sequenced in a study of response to subunit inactivated influenza vaccine. Via MiXCR, TCRdb re-called the RT-PCR reads, giving one row per CDR3 protein. The table has hundreds of thousands of distinct CDR3 sequences, approximately 12% seen once. The sequenced sample was PBMCs from blood, obtained on the day of vaccination. The receptor set was obtained from a man aged 50-59 years who received an inactivated influenza vaccine.

CDR3 residues: CSARVTPGLAGVRAYEQYF. CDR3 DNA: TGCAGTGCTAGAGTAACTCCGGGACTAGCGGGAGTAAGGGCTTACGAGCAGTACTTC. This chain connects TRBV20-1 to TRBJ2-7; 14 bases are shared with TRBD2. CDR1 is DFQATT and CDR2 is SNEGSKA in the germline V gene (reference sequence). There are 19 residues in the CDR3. Unmatched junction bases numbered 15, after V lost 1 base and J lost 4 bases.

This clonotype showed up just a few times. The rearrangement uses TRBV15 and TRBJ2-5, with D possibly matching TRBD1 (5 bases). Per germline, CDR1 LNHNV and CDR2 YYDKDF (reference sequence). This CDR3 comprises 15 residues. Trimming stripped 0 bases from V and 5 bases from J, with 13 bases between. CDR3 in amino acids: CATSREDRTQETQYF. The CDR3 DNA follows: TGTGCCACCAGCAGAGAAGACAGAACTCAGGAGACCCAGTACTTC.

This clonotype has only a few counts. V usage is TRBV5-1 and J usage is TRBJ2-7; D is unresolved. The CDR3 consists of 14 residues. Trimming stripped 2 bases from V and 1 base from J, with 10 bases between. Germline CDR1 reads SGHRS; CDR2 reads YFSETQ. The CDR3 protein is CASSLPDGSYEQYF. CDR3 nucleotide sequence: TGCGCCAGCAGCTTACCGGACGGATCCTACGAGCAGTACTTC. Full variable domain (outside the CDR3, taken from reference TRBV5-1 and TRBJ2-7): KAGVTQTPRYLIKTRGQQVTLSCSPISGHRSVSWYQQTPGQGLQFLFEYFSETQRNKGNFPGRFSGRQFSNSRSEMNVSTLELGDSALYLCASSLPDGSYEQYFGPGTRLTVT.

This clonotype was seen a handful of times. The gene calls are TRBV11-2 and TRBJ2-3, with D maybe TRBD2 (5 bases). The V gene's germline CDR1 is SGHAT and CDR2 FQNNGV. V dropped 2 bases and J dropped 4 bases, with 19 bases sitting between them. The CDR3 sequence is 17 residues long. The CDR3 region is CASSLLPGRSGADTQYF. The CDR3 bases are TGTGCCAGCAGCTTACTCCCAGGCCGAAGCGGTGCAGATACGCAGTATTTT.

This rearrangement joins TRBV7-2 to TRBJ1-4; no reliable D call. Germline CDR1 and CDR2: SGHTA and FQGNSA. CDR3 length: 16 amino acids. V was cut by 5 bases and J by 4 bases, with 17 bases left in between. CDR3 bases: TGTGCCAGCAGCCGAAGTTGGGGAAGGTTTAATGAAAAACTGTTTTTT. This gives the protein CASSRSWGRFNEKLFF.

This clonotype was observed many times. The V gene is TRBV2, the J gene TRBJ2-1; possible D gene TRBD1, 5 bases. The CDR3 loop spans 11 amino acids. The germline V gene has CDR1 SNHLY and CDR2 FYNNEI. Trimming took off 5 bases at V and 10 bases at J, with 9 bases between the two ends. The CDR3 sequence is CASSPRGEQFF. The CDR3 DNA reads as TGTGCCAGCAGTCCAAGGGGAGAGCAGTTCTTC.

This clonotype was counted at least ten times. DNA of the CDR3: TGTGCCAGCAGTCCCGCTAGCGGGAGATGGGATGAGCAGTTCTTC. Protein sequence: CASSPASGRWDEQFF. The V and J genes are TRBV12-3 or TRBV12-4 and TRBJ2-1; 10 nucleotides match TRBD2. V lost 5 bases to trimming and J lost 8 bases; unmatched junction nucleotides: 9. The CDR3 is made up of 15 amino acids.

This clonotype came up a few times. The chain couples TRBV7-2 to TRBJ2-7; perhaps TRBD1 as D (6 bases). The V and J ends lost 5 bases and 4 bases respectively, with 21 bases between them. Germline V gives CDR1 SGHTA, CDR2 FQGNSA. The CDR3 loop spans 16 amino acids. The CDR3 sequence is CASSKTGTRSLYEQYF. CDR3 in DNA: TGTGCCAGCAGCAAAACCGGGACACGTTCCCTTTACGAGCAGTACTTC.

This clonotype was detected ten times or more. The CDR3 nucleotides read TGCGCCAGCAGCTTGAATACAGGGGACACTGAAGCTTTCTTT. Translated, it gives CASSLNTGDTEAFF. The chain has TRBV5-1 and TRBJ1-1, with 7 bases that match TRBD1. The J segment lost 3 bases and the V segment lost 1 base, leaving 3 bases of the junction unmatched. CDR3 length: 14 amino acids. The germline gives CDR1 SGHRS, CDR2 YFSETQ.

This clonotype was counted a few times. The rearrangement joins TRBV7-2 to TRBJ2-5; D is unclear. Germline-derived CDR1 and CDR2 are SGHTA and FQGNSA. This CDR3 has 14 residues. Trimming took 4 bases from V and 5 from J, leaving 14 bases between them. CDR3 region: CASSSPFKQETQYF. The CDR3, as DNA: TGTGCCAGCAGCTCACCGTTCAAACAGGAGACCCAGTACTTC.

This clonotype has a handful of counts. V and J are TRBV4-3 and TRBJ2-7; possible D gene TRBD2, 6 bases. The CDR3 length is 13 residues. Deletions cut 0 bases from V and 6 bases from J, with 9 bases between. The germline V gene encodes CDR1 LGHNA and CDR2 YSLEER. The CDR3 DNA reads TGCGCCAGCAGCCAAGATGGACTAACCGAGCAGTACTTC. Translation gives CASSQDGLTEQYF.

The sample holds a few counts of this clonotype. The chain links TRBV27 to TRBJ2-1, with TRBD2 matching over 14 bases. Unmatched junction bases numbered 9, after V lost 9 bases and J lost 8 bases. The CDR3 runs 15 residues. The germline CDR1 and CDR2 sequences are MNHEY and SMNVEV (reference sequence). CDR3 in amino acids: CASPGLAGAAYEQFF. CDR3 coding DNA: TGTGCCAGTCCGGGACTAGCGGGAGCAGCATATGAGCAGTTCTTC.

The V call is TRBV5-1, the J call TRBJ2-2, with 7 bases lining up with TRBD2. V shed 4 bases, J shed 5 bases, and the junction held 11 bases outside the gene matches. The germline V gene encodes CDR1 SGHRS and CDR2 YFSETQ. This CDR3 spans 16 amino acids. In DNA, the CDR3 is TGCGCCAGCAGCGGGGGGGGGACCGTTTCGACCGGGGAGCTGTTTTTT. Amino acid sequence: CASSGGGTVSTGELFF.

V gene TRBV9 combines with J gene TRBJ1-4, with D uncertain. The length of the CDR3 is 15 residues. Germline V gene sequence: CDR1 SGDLS, CDR2 YYNGEE. The ends were cut back, 0 bases at V and 5 bases at J, with 11 bases in the middle. This CDR3 reads CASSVGVQRNEKLFF. In DNA, the CDR3 is TGTGCCAGCAGCGTAGGAGTACAGCGCAATGAAAAACTGTTTTTT. Using reference TRBV9 and TRBJ1-4 for the parts outside the CDR3, the full variable domain is DSGVTQTPKHLITATGQRVTLRCSPRSGDLSVYWYQQSLDQGLQFLIQYYNGEERAKGNILERFSAQQFPDLHSELNLSSLELGDSALYFCASSVGVQRNEKLFFGSGTQLSVL.

This chain links TRBV4-3 with TRBJ2-1, with TRBD2 matching 8 bases. The germline CDR1 and CDR2 sequences are LGHNA and YSLEER. The CDR3 extends over 15 amino acids. The trim removed 2 bases at V and 8 bases at J, leaving 8 bases unmatched. The CDR3 nucleotides read TGCGCCAGCAGCCAACGTCGGGAGGGCTGGTATGAGCAGTTCTTC. Translating gives CASSQRREGWYEQFF.

This clonotype has a count of ten or more. In DNA, the CDR3 is TGTGCCACCAGCAGAGAGGGACTGGACTCTGGAAACACCATATATTTT. Translating it yields CATSREGLDSGNTIYF. The rearrangement joins TRBV15 to TRBJ1-3; a possible D gene is TRBD1 (5 bases). The CDR3 runs 16 residues. From germline, CDR1 is LNHNV and CDR2 YYDKDF (reference sequence). Deletions cut 0 bases from V and 0 bases from J, with 9 bases between.

J is TRBJ2-1 and V is TRBV6-2 or TRBV6-3; 10 nucleotides line up with TRBD2. Germline V gene lookup returns CDR1 MNHEY and CDR2 SVGEGT. Germline trimming cut 5 bases from V and 3 bases from J; bases unmatched to any gene: 10. This CDR3 comprises 17 residues. CDR3 nucleotides: TGTGCCAGCAGTCGACCGGGACTAGCGAAGAACTACAATGAGCAGTTCTTC. It codes for CASSRPGLAKNYNEQFF.

The chain has TRBV9 and TRBJ2-5; D is tentatively TRBD1 or TRBD2 (5 bases each). Trimming cost V 0 bases and J 5 bases, with 14 bases left between them. Germline CDR1 and CDR2: SGDLS and YYNGEE. This CDR3 is built from 15 residues. The CDR3, as DNA: TGTGCCAGCAGCGTAGCCGGGGACGCCCTTGAGACCCAGTACTTC. It translates to CASSVAGDALETQYF.

This clonotype was picked up many times. V and J are TRBV29-1 and TRBJ2-5; D unclear. Germline CDR1 is SQVTM and CDR2 is ANQGSEA. CDR3 length equals 12 residues. With 6 bases removed from V and 5 bases from J, the gap between germline ends came to 13 bases. The CDR3 sequence: CSVGNGWETQYF. The CDR3 nucleotides read TGCAGCGTGGGCAACGGTTGGGAGACCCAGTACTTC.

This clonotype appeared a few times. The chain employs TRBV7-9 and TRBJ2-5, with 7 bases aligning to TRBD1. Trimming took 7 bases from V and 3 from J; bases not matched to a gene: 8. The CDR3 is 14 amino acids. Germline V gene sequence: CDR1 SEHNR, CDR2 FQNEAQ (reference sequence). The DNA of the CDR3 is TGTGCCAGCAACGCCGACAGGGTCAAAGAGACCCAGTACTTC. Residues: CASNADRVKETQYF.

J is TRBJ2-2 and V is TRBV11-2; 7 bases line up with TRBD1. CDR1 is SGHAT, CDR2 FQNNGV, per germline. V shed 5 bases and J 3 bases; nucleotides not matched to a gene: 18. There are 19 residues in the CDR3. CDR3: CASSLLWDRGRWDTGELFF. CDR3 sequence (DNA): TGTGCCAGCAGCCTACTCTGGGATAGGGGGCGATGGGACACCGGGGAGCTGTTTTTT. The full variable domain, with the rest looked up from reference TRBV11-2 and TRBJ2-2, is EAGVAQSPRYKIIEKRQSVAFWCNPISGHATLYWYQQILGQGPKLLIQFQNNGVVDDSQLPKDRFSAERLKGVDSTLKIQPAKLEDSAVYLCASSLLWDRGRWDTGELFFGEGSRLTVL.

This clonotype was observed many times. The chain combines TRBV20-1 with TRBJ2-3, with D perhaps TRBD2 (7 bases). Per germline, CDR1 DFQATT and CDR2 SNEGSKA (reference sequence). CDR3 length: 13 amino acids. The germline V and J ends were trimmed by 0 bases and 9 bases, with 13 bases remaining between them. Here the CDR3 DNA reads TGCAGTGCTAGAGATCCGGGGGGCATAACGCAGTATTTT. The encoded protein is CSARDPGGITQYF.

This rearrangement joins TRBV5-1 to TRBJ2-1; D gene unclear. V shed 3 bases and J shed 8 bases, with 18 bases lying between them. Germline CDR1 SGHRS, CDR2 YFSETQ. The CDR3 extends over 15 amino acids. The CDR3 DNA follows: TGCGCCAGCAGCTGGGCAACCGGTGAAATCTATGAGCAGTTCTTC. It codes for CASSWATGEIYEQFF.

This chain links TRBV7-9 with TRBJ1-6; 7 bases match TRBD1. The CDR3 has 14 amino acids. The germline V gene encodes CDR1 SEHNR and CDR2 FQNEAQ (reference sequence). V was clipped by 2 bases and J by 10 bases; unmatched bases: 5. CDR3 region: CASSLHRGSSPLHF. CDR3 DNA sequence: TGTGCCAGCAGCTTACACAGGGGATCATCACCCCTCCACTTT.

The chain carries TRBV5-1 and TRBJ2-3; either TRBD1 or TRBD2 may fit D (5 bases each). The CDR3 is 19 residues long. The germline V gene encodes CDR1 SGHRS and CDR2 YFSETQ. V was pared by 6 bases and J by 3 bases, with 29 bases between. CDR3 sequence: CASTPSEAWRPGITDTQYF. DNA of the CDR3: TGCGCCAGCACCCCCTCAGAGGCCTGGAGGCCAGGGATTACAGATACGCAGTATTTT. The whole variable domain, filled in from reference TRBV5-1 and TRBJ2-3, reads KAGVTQTPRYLIKTRGQQVTLSCSPISGHRSVSWYQQTPGQGLQFLFEYFSETQRNKGNFPGRFSGRQFSNSRSEMNVSTLELGDSALYLCASTPSEAWRPGITDTQYFGPGTRLTVL.

The chain joins TRBV29-1 to TRBJ2-1; 10 bases line up with TRBD2. Germline assignment: CDR1 SQVTM and CDR2 ANQGSEA. The trim removed 8 bases at V and 4 bases at J, leaving 11 bases unmatched. The CDR3 extends over 15 amino acids. As DNA, the CDR3 is TGCAGCACCGGGGCGGCTAGCGGGGGATACAATGAGCAGTTCTTC. It specifies CSTGAASGGYNEQFF.

This clonotype occurred many times. J is TRBJ1-1 and V is TRBV6-2 or TRBV6-3, with a possible D match to TRBD1 (6 bases). The CDR3 runs 16 residues. Germline lookup yields CDR1 MNHEY and CDR2 SVGEGT. The V end lost 2 bases, the J end lost 5 bases, and 18 bases lay between the germline ends. CDR3 in DNA: TGTGCCAGCAGTTACCCCTTACGGGGGGCGCGGACTGAAGCTTTCTTT. It codes for CASSYPLRGARTEAFF.

This clonotype was detected a few times. The rearrangement joins TRBV4-2 to TRBJ2-7, with TRBD2 matching over 9 bases. Germline V lookup: CDR1 LGHNA, CDR2 YNFKEQ. J was trimmed by 4 bases and V by 1 base; bases with no gene match: 5. The CDR3 spans 15 residues. The CDR3 nucleotides read TGTGCCAGCAGCCAAGCTGGTAGCGGGGGATACGAGCAGTACTTC. Translating gives CASSQAGSGGYEQYF.

This chain connects TRBV28 to TRBJ2-1, with D possibly matching TRBD1 (6 bases). CDR1 MDHEN and CDR2 SYDVKM come from the germline V gene. The CDR3 is 12 residues long. The V end was cut by 10 bases, the J end by 7 bases, with 14 bases between. The chain's CDR3 is CAISRRGNEQFF. In nucleotides, the CDR3 is TGTGCCATCTCCAGAAGGGGGAATGAGCAGTTCTTC. Complete variable domain (other parts from reference TRBV28 and TRBJ2-1): DVKVTQSSRYLVKRTGEKVFLECVQDMDHENMFWYRQDPGLGLRLIYFSYDVKMKEKGDIPEGYSVSREKKERFSLILESASTNQTSMYLCAISRRGNEQFFGPGTRLTVL.

This clonotype was observed at least ten times. The rearrangement joins TRBV5-1 to TRBJ2-1; D is ambiguous. The CDR3 contains 16 residues. V was trimmed by 4 bases and J by 0 bases, leaving 14 bases between them. The V gene's germline CDR1 is SGHRS and CDR2 YFSETQ. The CDR3 region is CASSTDEAGSYNEQFF. CDR3 nucleotide sequence: TGCGCCAGCAGCACCGATGAGGCCGGCTCCTACAATGAGCAGTTCTTC.